These 6 T cell receptor beta chains originate from one sample sequenced in a study of blood T cell repertoires in COVID-19. Clones were sequenced by immunoSEQ multiplex PCR, and TCRdb holds only the in-frame ones, with some missing. The sample lists more than 450,000 clones, about 85% occurring once. Sequenced: PBMCs or T cells enriched from blood (not recorded which). The receptors shown here come from a woman aged 18 to 35 who had recovered from COVID-19.

The V call is TRBV6-4, the J call TRBJ2-7; the D is unclear. Germline CDR1 reads MRHNA; CDR2 reads SNTAGT. Trimming removed 7 bases at V and 2 bases at J, with 15 bases between. The CDR3 spans 14 residues. CDR3 in amino acids: CASKPGPSAYEQYF. The CDR3 DNA follows: TGTGCCAGCAAACCCGGTCCAAGCGCCTACGAGCAGTACTTC.

In DNA, the CDR3 is TGTGCCAGCAGTGACCCCCGGGAAGGGGGCCATTCACCCCTCCACTTT. Translating gives CASSDPREGGHSPLHF. The chain combines TRBV25-1 with TRBJ1-6; 7 positions agree with TRBD1. The CDR3 spans 16 residues. After removal of 3 bases from V and 8 bases from J, the junction contained 10 bases not matched to a gene. Germline CDR1 and CDR2: MGHDK and SYGVNS. Full variable domain (remainder filled in from reference TRBV25-1 and TRBJ1-6): EADIYQTPRYLVIGTGKKITLECSQTMGHDKMYWYQQDPGMELHLIHYSYGVNSTEKGDLSSESTVSRIRTEHFPLTLESARPSHTSQYLCASSDPREGGHSPLHFGNGTRLTVT.

This clone was detected only a few times. This chain uses TRBV10-1 with TRBJ1-1; possible D gene TRBD1, 5 bases. The germline V and J ends were trimmed by 6 bases and 0 bases, with 8 bases remaining between them. The CDR3 totals 13 residues. Germline V gives CDR1 WNHNN, CDR2 SYGVQD (reference sequence). Here the CDR3 DNA reads TGCGCCAGCAGCTCAGGGCTGAACACTGAAGCTTTCTTT. It specifies CASSSGLNTEAFF.

The rearrangement uses TRBV25-1 and TRBJ2-1; a weak D match, TRBD2 (6 bases). Trimming stripped 8 bases from V and 4 bases from J, with 15 bases between. CDR3 size: 14 residues. Germline assignment: CDR1 MGHDK and CDR2 SYGVNS. The CDR3: CASGPGGLYNEQFF. The CDR3 DNA follows: TGTGCCAGCGGCCCCGGAGGGTTATACAATGAGCAGTTCTTC.

The chain couples TRBV5-5 to TRBJ1-1; D perhaps matches TRBD1 (5 bases). This CDR3 contains 16 residues. Germline V gene lookup returns CDR1 SGHKS and CDR2 YYEKEE (reference sequence). V lost 1 base, J lost 5 bases, and 18 bases lay in between. CDR3 amino acids: CASSLLVGASGTEAFF. The CDR3 DNA reads as TGTGCCAGCAGCTTGTTAGTAGGGGCGAGTGGGACTGAAGCTTTCTTT.

The V and J genes are TRBV11-2 and TRBJ2-7; 7 bases are shared with TRBD1. CDR3 length: 15 residues. Trimming took 6 bases from V and 0 from J; bases not matched to a gene: 8. In germline, CDR1 is SGHAT, CDR2 FQNNGV. In DNA, the CDR3 is TGTGCCAGCAGGCAGTTGGGACAGAGCTCCTACGAGCAGTACTTC. Translating it yields CASRQLGQSSYEQYF.